The TCR beta chain under discussion was sequenced for a study of Ad26.COV2.S vaccination and SARS-CoV-2 variants. Clones were sequenced by immunoSEQ multiplex PCR, and TCRdb holds only the in-frame ones, with some missing. The sample holds some 250,000 clones, approximately 90% seen once. Described treatment: 15 to 20 received Ad26.COV2.S at low or high dose, single or two shots; 5 received placebo; per-sample allocation not given. Repertoires come from day 63 after the first vaccine or placebo injection. The CDR3 is 13 amino acids. Trimming shortened V by 8 bases and J by 5 bases, and 15 bases separated the two germline ends. The germline V gene encodes CDR1 MDHEN and CDR2 SYDVKM.

Sequenced material: peripheral blood, taken in a trial of Ad26.COV2.S vaccine versus placebo. The clonotype was recovered from a person between 18 and 60 years old who received the Ad26.COV2.S COVID-19 vaccine or a placebo. The chain recombines TRBV28 with TRBJ1-2, with D perhaps TRBD1 (6 bases). CDR3 sequence (DNA): TGTGCCAGCGGGCTAGGGGGAGGGTATGGCTACACCTTC. Residues: CASGLGGGYGYTF.